In its sample, the clone carrying this TCR beta chain was seen many times. No antigen is known for it. This CDR3 spans 11 amino acids. V shed 6 bases and J shed 2 bases, with 4 bases lying between them. Unique molecular identifiers were incorporated into the prepared TCRbeta library. One entry per CDR3 protein results from TCRdb running MiXCR on the PCR reads. This sample has approximately 520,000 distinct CDR3 sequences, with over 10% found just once. This record belongs to a study of T-cell reconstitution after alpha-beta-depleted transplantation in children. Whole-study findings and limits: After transplant, at about two months, alpha-beta T cells were reportedly derived from several hundred expanded graft clones.

The origin of this receptor is a female patient younger than 10 who had a stem cell transplant for aplastic anemia, so the T cells may come from the graft donor. The chain recombines TRBV12-3 or TRBV12-4 with TRBJ1-1; no reliable D call. The sequencing here drew on PBMCs, mostly from graft donor cells, taken 180 days after TCRalphabeta/CD19-depleted stem cell transplant. The DNA of the CDR3 is TGTGCCAGCAGCACTAACACTGAAGCTTTCTTT. Amino acids: CASSTNTEAFF.